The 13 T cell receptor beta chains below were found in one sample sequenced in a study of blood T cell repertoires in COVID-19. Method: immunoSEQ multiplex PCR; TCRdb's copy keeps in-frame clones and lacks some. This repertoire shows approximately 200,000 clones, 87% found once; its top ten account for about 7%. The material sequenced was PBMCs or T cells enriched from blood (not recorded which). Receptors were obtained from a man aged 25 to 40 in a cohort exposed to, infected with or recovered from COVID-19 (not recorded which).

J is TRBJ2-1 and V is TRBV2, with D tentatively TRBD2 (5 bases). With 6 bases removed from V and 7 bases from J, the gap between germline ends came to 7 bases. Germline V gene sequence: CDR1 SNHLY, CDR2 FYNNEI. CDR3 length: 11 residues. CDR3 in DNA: TGTGCCAGCAGAGGAGGAAATGAGCAGTTCTTC. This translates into CASRGGNEQFF.

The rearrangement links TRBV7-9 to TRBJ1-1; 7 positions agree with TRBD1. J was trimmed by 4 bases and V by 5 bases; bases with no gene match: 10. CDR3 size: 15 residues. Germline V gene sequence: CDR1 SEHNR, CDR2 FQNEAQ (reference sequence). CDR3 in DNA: TGTGCCAGCAGCCCCACAGGGGCATTGGGCACTGAAGCTTTCTTT. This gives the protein CASSPTGALGTEAFF. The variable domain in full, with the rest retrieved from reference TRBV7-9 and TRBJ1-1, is DTGVSQNPRHKITKRGQNVTFRCDPISEHNRLYWYRQTLGQGPEFLTYFQNEAQLEKSRLLSDRFSAERPKGSFSTLEIQRTEQGDSAMYLCASSPTGALGTEAFFGQGTRLTVV.

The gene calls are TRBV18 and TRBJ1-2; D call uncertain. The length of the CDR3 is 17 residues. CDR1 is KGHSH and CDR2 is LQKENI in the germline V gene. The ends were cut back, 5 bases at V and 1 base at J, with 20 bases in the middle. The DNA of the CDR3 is TGTGCCAGCTCAAAGGGTCTGGAGGAGGGATTTAACTATGGCTACACCTTC. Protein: CASSKGLEEGFNYGYTF.

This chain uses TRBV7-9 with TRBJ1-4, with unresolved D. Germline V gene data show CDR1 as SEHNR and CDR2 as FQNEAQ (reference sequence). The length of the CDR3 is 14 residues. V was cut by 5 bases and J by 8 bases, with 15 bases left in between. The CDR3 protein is CASSPISTGEKLFF. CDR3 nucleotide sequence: TGTGCCAGCAGCCCAATTAGTACCGGGGAAAAACTGTTTTTT.

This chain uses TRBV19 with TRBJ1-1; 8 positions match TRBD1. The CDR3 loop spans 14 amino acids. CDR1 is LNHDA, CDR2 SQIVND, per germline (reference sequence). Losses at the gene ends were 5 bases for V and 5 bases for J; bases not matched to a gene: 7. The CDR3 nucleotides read TGTGCCAGTAGTGTCACAGGGGGTCGGACTGAAGCTTTCTTT. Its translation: CASSVTGGRTEAFF.

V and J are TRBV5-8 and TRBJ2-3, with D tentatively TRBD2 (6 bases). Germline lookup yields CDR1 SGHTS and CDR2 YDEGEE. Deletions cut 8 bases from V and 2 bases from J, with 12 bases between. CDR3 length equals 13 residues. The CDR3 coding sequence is TGTGCCAGTAAGACTAGGGTCACAGATACGCAGTATTTT. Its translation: CASKTRVTDTQYF.

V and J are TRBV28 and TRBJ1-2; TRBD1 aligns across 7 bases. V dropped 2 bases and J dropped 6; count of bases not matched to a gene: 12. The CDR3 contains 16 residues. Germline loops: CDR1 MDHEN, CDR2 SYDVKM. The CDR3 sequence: CASSLRDRVIGNGYTF. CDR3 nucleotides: TGTGCCAGCAGTTTACGAGACAGGGTGATAGGAAATGGCTACACCTTC.

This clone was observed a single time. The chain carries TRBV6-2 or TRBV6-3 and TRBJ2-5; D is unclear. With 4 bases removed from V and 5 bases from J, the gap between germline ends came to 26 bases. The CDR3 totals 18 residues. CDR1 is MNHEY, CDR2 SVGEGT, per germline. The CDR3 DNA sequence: TGTGCCAGCAGTTCCCGGCCAACAGCTTCAAAGGTTAGGGAGACCCAGTACTTC. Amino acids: CASSSRPTASKVRETQYF.

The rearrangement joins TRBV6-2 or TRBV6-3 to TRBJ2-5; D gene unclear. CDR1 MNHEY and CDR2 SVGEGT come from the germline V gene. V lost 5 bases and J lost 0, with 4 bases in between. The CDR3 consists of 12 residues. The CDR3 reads CASSPYQETQYF. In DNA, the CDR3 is TGTGCCAGCAGTCCCTACCAAGAGACCCAGTACTTC.

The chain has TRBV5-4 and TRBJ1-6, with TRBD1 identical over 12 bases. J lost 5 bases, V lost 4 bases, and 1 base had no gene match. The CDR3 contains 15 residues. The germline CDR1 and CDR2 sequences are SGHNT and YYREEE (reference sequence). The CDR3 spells CASSGTGGNNSPLHF. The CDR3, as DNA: TGTGCCAGCAGCGGGACAGGGGGCAATAATTCACCCCTCCACTTT.

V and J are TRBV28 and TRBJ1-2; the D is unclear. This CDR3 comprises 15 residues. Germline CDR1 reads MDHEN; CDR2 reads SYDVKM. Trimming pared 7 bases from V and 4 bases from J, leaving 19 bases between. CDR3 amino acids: CASNLRGAFGYGYTF. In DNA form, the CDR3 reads TGTGCCAGCAACCTGCGGGGAGCTTTTGGCTATGGCTACACCTTC.

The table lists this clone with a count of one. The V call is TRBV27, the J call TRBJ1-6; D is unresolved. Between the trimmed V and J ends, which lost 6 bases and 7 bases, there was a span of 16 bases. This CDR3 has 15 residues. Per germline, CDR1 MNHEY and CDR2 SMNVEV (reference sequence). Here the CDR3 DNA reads TGTGCCAGCAGCTGGTCGCGGGCGGCAAATTCACCCCTCCACTTT. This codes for CASSWSRAANSPLHF.

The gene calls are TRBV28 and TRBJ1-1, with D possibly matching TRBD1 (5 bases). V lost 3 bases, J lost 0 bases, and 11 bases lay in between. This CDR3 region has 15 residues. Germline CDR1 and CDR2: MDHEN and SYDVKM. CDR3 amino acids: CASSFWGGMNTEAFF. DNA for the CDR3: TGTGCCAGCAGTTTTTGGGGGGGAATGAACACTGAAGCTTTCTTT.